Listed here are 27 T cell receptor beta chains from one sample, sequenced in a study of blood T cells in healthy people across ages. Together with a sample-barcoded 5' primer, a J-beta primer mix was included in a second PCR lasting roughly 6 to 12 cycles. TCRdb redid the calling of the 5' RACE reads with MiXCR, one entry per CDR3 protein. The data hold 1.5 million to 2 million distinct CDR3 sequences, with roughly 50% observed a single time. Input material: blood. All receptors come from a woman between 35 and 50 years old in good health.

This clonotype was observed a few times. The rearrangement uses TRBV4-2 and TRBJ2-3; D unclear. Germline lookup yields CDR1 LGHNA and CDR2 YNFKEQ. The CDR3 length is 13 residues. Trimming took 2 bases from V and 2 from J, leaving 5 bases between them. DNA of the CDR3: TGTGCCAGCAGCCAAACTATCACAGATACGCAGTATTTT. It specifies CASSQTITDTQYF.

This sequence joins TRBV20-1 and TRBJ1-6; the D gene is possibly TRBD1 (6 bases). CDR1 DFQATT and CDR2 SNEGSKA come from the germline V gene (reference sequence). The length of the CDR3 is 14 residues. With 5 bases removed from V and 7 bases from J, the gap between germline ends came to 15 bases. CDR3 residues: CSAYRDRINSPLHF. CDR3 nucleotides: TGCAGTGCTTACAGGGATCGCATAAATTCACCCCTCCACTTT.

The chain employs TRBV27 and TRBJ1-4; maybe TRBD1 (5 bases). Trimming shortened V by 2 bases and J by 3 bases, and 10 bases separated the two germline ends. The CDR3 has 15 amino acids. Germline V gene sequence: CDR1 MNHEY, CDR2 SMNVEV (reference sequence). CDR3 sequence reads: CASSLASGSNEKLFF. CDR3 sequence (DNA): TGTGCCAGCAGTTTAGCCTCAGGGTCTAATGAAAAACTGTTTTTT.

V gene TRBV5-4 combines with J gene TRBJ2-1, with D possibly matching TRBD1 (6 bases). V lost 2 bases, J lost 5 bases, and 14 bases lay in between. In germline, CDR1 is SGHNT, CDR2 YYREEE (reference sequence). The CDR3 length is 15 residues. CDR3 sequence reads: CASSLAGDRDNEQFF. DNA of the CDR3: TGTGCCAGCAGCTTAGCAGGGGATCGGGACAATGAGCAGTTCTTC.

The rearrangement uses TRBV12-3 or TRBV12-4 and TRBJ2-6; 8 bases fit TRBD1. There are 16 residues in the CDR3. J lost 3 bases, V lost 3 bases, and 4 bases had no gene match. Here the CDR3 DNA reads TGTGCCAGCAGTTTGTACAGGGGGTATGGGGCCAACGTCCTGACTTTC. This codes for CASSLYRGYGANVLTF.

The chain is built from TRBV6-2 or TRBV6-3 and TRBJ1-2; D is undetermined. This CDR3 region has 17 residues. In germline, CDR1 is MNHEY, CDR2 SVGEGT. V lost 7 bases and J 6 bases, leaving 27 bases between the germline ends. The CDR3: CASTPEGGGRRIHGYTF. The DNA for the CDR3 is TGTGCCAGCACCCCTGAGGGTGGCGGACGGCGGATTCATGGCTACACCTTC.

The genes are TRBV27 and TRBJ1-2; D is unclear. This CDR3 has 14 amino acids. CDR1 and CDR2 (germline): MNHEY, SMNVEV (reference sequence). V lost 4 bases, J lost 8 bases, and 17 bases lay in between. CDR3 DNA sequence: TGTGCCAGCAGTTCCGGCCGGAGGATAGACGGCTACACCTTC. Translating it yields CASSSGRRIDGYTF.

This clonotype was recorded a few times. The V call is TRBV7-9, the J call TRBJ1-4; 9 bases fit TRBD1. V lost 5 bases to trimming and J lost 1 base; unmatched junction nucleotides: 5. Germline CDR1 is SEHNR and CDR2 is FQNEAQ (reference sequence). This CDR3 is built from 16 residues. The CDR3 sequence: CASSAPGQGTNEKLFF. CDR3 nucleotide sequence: TGTGCCAGCAGCGCTCCGGGACAGGGAACTAATGAAAAACTGTTTTTT.

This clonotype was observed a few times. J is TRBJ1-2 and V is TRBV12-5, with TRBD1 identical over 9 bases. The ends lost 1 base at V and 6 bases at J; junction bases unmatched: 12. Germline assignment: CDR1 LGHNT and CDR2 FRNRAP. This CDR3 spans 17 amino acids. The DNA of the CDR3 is TGTGCTAGTGGTTTGGCCACCCCTACAGGGGGCGTAAATGGCTACACCTTC. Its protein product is CASGLATPTGGVNGYTF.

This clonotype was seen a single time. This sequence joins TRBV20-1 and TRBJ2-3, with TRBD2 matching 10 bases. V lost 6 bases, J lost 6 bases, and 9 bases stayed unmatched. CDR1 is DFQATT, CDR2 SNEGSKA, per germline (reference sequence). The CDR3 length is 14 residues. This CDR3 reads CSAGSGGAADTQYF. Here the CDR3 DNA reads TGCAGTGCCGGCAGCGGGGGGGCCGCGGATACGCAGTATTTT.

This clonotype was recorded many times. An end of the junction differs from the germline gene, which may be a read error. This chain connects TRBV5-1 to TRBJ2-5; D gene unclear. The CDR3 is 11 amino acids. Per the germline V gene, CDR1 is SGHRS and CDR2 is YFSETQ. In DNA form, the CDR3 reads TGTGCCAGCAGTGGACAAGAGACCCAGTACTTC. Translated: CASSGQETQYF.

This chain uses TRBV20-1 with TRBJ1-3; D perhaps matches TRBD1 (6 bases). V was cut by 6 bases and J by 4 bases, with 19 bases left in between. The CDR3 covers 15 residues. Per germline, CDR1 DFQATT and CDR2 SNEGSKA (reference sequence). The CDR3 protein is CSARHDPGAGNTIYF. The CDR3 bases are TGCAGTGCCCGCCATGACCCAGGGGCCGGAAACACCATATATTTT.

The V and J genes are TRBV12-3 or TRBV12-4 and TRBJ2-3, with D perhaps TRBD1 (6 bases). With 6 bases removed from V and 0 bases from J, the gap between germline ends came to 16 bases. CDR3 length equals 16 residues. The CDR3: CASRPTGTRSTDTQYF. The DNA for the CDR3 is TGTGCCAGCAGACCAACAGGGACCCGTAGCACAGATACGCAGTATTTT.

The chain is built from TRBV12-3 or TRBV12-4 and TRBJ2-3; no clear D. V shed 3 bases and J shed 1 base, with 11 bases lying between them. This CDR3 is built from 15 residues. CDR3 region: CASSFDSRGTDTQYF. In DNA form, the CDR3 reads TGTGCCAGCAGTTTTGACTCGCGTGGCACAGATACGCAGTATTTT.

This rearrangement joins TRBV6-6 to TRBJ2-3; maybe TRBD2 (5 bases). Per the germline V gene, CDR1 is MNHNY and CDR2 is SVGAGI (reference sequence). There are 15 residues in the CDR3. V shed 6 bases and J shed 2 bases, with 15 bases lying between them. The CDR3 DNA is TGTGCCAGCAGCCCTGACCAGCGGTACACAGATACGCAGTATTTT. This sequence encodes CASSPDQRYTDTQYF.

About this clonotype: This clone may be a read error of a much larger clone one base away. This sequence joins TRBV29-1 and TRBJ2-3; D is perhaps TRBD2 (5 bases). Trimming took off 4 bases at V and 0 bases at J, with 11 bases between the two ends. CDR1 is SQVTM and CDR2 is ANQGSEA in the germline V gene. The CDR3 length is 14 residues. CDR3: CSVGENPSTDTQYF. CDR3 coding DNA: TGCAGCGTTGGGGAGAACCCTAGCACAGATACGCAGTATTTT.

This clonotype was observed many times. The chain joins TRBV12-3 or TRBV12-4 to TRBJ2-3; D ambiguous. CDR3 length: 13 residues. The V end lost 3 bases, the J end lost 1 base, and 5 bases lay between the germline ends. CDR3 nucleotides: TGTGCCAGCAGTTTTAAGGGCACAGATACGCAGTATTTT. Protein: CASSFKGTDTQYF.

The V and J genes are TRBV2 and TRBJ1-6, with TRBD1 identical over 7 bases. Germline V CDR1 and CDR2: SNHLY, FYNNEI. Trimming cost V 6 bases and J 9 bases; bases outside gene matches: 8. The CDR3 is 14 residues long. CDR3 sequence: CASSLTGEGSPLHF. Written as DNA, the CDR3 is TGTGCCAGCAGCCTCACAGGGGAGGGTTCACCCCTCCACTTT. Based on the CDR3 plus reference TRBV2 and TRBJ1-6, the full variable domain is EPEVTQTPSHQVTQMGQEVILRCVPISNHLYFYWYRQILGQKVEFLVSFYNNEISEKSEIFDDQFSVERPDGSNFTLKIRSTKLEDSAMYFCASSLTGEGSPLHFGNGTRLTVT.

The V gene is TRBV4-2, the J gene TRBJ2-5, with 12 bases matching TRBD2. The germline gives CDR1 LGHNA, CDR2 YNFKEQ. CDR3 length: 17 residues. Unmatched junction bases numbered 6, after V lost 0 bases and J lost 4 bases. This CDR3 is CASSQDPSGGVLETQYF. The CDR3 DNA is TGTGCCAGCAGCCAAGATCCTAGCGGGGGGGTGTTAGAGACCCAGTACTTC.

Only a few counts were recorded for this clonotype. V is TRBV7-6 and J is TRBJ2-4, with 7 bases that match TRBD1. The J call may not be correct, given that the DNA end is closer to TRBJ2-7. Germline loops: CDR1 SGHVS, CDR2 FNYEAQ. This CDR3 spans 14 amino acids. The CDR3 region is CASSLKGQAYEQYF. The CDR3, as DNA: TGTGCCAGCAGCTTAAAAGGACAGGCCTACGAGCAGTACTTC.

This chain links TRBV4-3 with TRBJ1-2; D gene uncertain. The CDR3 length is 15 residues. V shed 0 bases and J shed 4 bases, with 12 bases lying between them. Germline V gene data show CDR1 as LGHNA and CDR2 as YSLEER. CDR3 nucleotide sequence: TGCGCCAGCAGCCAAGATACCGCCGGTTTCTATGGCTACACCTTC. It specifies CASSQDTAGFYGYTF.

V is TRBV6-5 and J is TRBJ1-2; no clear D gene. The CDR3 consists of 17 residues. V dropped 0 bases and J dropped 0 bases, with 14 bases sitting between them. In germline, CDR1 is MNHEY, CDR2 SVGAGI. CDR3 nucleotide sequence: TGTGCCAGCAGTTACTCGACGGCGGAGAACCCTAACTATGGCTACACCTTC. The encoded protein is CASSYSTAENPNYGYTF.

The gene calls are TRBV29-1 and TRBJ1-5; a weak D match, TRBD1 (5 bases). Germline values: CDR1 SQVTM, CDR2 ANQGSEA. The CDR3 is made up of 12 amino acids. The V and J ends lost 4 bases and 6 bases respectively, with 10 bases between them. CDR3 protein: CSVGRVGQPQHF. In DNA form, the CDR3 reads TGCAGCGTTGGCAGGGTTGGTCAGCCCCAGCATTTT. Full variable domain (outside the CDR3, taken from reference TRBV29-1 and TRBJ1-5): SAVISQKPSRDICQRGTSLTIQCQVDSQVTMMFWYRQQPGQSLTLIATANQGSEATYESGFVIDKFPISRPNLTFSTLTVSNMSPEDSSIYLCSVGRVGQPQHFGDGTRLSIL.

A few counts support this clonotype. The chain's CDR3 is CASSPEGPGYGYTF. Here the CDR3 DNA reads TGCGCCAGCAGCCCGGAGGGTCCGGGGTATGGCTACACCTTC. The V call is TRBV5-1, the J call TRBJ1-2; D remains unclear. V was shortened by 4 bases and J by 5 bases, with 15 bases between the two germline ends. CDR3 length: 14 residues. Germline V CDR1 and CDR2: SGHRS, YFSETQ.

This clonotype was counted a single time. The CDR3 coding sequence is TGTGCCAGCCCTCCCACGAGCGGGGCGGGCGTTCGTACAGATACGCAGTATTTT. Translating it yields CASPPTSGAGVRTDTQYF. V gene TRBV28 combines with J gene TRBJ2-3; 7 bases map to TRBD2. CDR1 is MDHEN, CDR2 SYDVKM, per germline. The CDR3 is 18 amino acids. V was clipped by 8 bases and J by 3 bases; unmatched bases: 20.

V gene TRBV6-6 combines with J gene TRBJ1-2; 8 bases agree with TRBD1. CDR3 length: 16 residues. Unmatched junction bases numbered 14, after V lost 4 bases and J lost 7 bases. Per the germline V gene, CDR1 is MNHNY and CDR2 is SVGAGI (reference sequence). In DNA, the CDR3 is TGTGCCAGCAGTTTGGACAGGGCCCTCTTGGAGGGTGGCTACACCTTC. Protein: CASSLDRALLEGGYTF.

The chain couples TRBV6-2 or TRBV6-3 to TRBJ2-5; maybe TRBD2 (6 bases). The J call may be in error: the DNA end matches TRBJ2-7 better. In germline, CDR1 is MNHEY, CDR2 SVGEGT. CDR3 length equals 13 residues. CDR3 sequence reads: CASRNSGGNEQYF. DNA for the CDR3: TGTGCCAGCAGAAATAGCGGCGGGAACGAGCAGTACTTC.